The T cell receptor beta chain described here comes from a study of shared clonotypes between healthy human individuals. Turning to the study itself: Serving as donors were two women and a few men, whose ages spanned 18 to 49. Study observations and caveats: Blood was the only sampled material, and tissue repertoires likely differ. Donor clonotype sharing was expected to depend on sequencing depth.

Remarks on this clone: What it recognizes is unknown.

Trimming removed 6 bases at V and 3 bases at J, with 9 bases between. CDR1 SNHLY and CDR2 FYNNEI come from the germline V gene. The CDR3 has 13 amino acids. Deep was the level used in running the assay. Clones were read by immunoSEQ multiplex PCR, and TCRdb kept only the in-frame ones, dropping some. The sample gives 190,000 or so clones, roughly 70% of which show up once; more than 9% is in the top ten. This clonotype was sampled from a man aged 30-40 years in good health. Sequences were obtained from memory CD4+ T cells sorted from blood. Regarding subset: CD45RA-negative fraction. The rearrangement uses TRBV2 and TRBJ1-5; TRBD1 might be the D (6 bases). Here the CDR3 DNA reads TGTGCCAGCAGGGACAGACCCAATCAGCCCCAGCATTTT. Its protein is CASRDRPNQPQHF.